This T cell receptor (beta chain) was captured by sequencing in a study of shared clonotypes between healthy human individuals. The authors split each subset's genomic DNA evenly across several immunoSEQ plates. Original processing methods: Sequence data from immunoSEQ were junction-only and lacked quality scores; consequently, filtering differed. The table came from immunoSEQ multiplex PCR; TCRdb's copy has only in-frame clones and leaves some out. The V and J calls and clone size were taken over from that table, and D and trimming were inferred from the DNA. The sample yields nearly 2 million clones, less than 95% seen once. Germline CDR1 reads MGHRA; CDR2 reads YSYEKL. CDR3 size: 15 residues. Losses at the gene ends were 3 bases for V and 1 base for J; bases not matched to a gene: 5. Naive CD8 cells were CD45RO-negative, positively selected for CCR7, excluding terminally differentiated effector memory CD45RA+ cells.

The material sequenced was naive CD8+ T cells sorted from blood. The chain recombines TRBV4-1 with TRBJ1-1; 7 bases are shared with TRBD1. This TCR was recovered from a man between 18 and 29 years old in good health. The CDR3 sequence: CASSHTGTENTEAFF. For the CDR3, the DNA is TGCGCCAGCAGCCATACCGGGACAGAGAACACTGAAGCTTTCTTT.